What follows are 10 T cell receptor beta chains derived from one specimen sequenced in a study of T cell repertoires in cytomegalovirus infection. These receptors have no known antigen. In TCRdb, the reads were re-called with MiXCR into one record per CDR3 protein. The sample consists of roughly 120,000 distinct CDR3 sequences, about 30% of them appearing once. Sequencing was performed on CD8+ T cells from cultured PBMCs, taken from culture after CMV antigen stimulation. All receptors come from a human donor in good health (CMV status not recorded). Some clones in this sample may be carry-over from other donors' samples.

This clonotype appeared a few times. CDR3 sequence (DNA): TGTGCCAGCAGTTCGATCACAGGGAGATATAATGAAAAACTGTTTTTT. It specifies CASSSITGRYNEKLFF. The chain is built from TRBV28 and TRBJ1-4; a possible D gene is TRBD1 (6 bases). The CDR3 consists of 16 residues. Trimming cost V 4 bases and J 4 bases, with 16 bases left between them. In germline, CDR1 is MDHEN, CDR2 SYDVKM.

This clonotype has more than one count but fewer than ten. This chain connects TRBV20-1 to TRBJ2-7; D is ambiguous. CDR3 length: 14 residues. Germline V gene data show CDR1 as DFQATT and CDR2 as SNEGSKA (reference sequence). The V gene lost 3 bases and the J gene lost 2 bases, with 14 bases spanning the gap. Here the CDR3 DNA reads TGCAGTGCTAGTCCGGCTCTAACTACCTACGAGCAGTACTTC. It translates to CSASPALTTYEQYF.

This chain connects TRBV11-2 to TRBJ2-3; D is unclear. Germline assignment: CDR1 SGHAT and CDR2 FQNNGV. Trimming cost V 5 bases and J 8 bases, with 11 bases left between them. The CDR3 runs 12 residues. The CDR3 protein is CASSPYASTQYF. In DNA, the CDR3 is TGTGCCAGCAGCCCTTATGCCTCTACGCAGTATTTT.

J is TRBJ2-1 and V is TRBV20-1, with 9 positions matching TRBD2. This CDR3 has 16 amino acids. CDR1 is DFQATT, CDR2 SNEGSKA, per germline (reference sequence). V lost 0 bases, J lost 2 bases, and 5 bases stayed unmatched. Here the CDR3 reads CSARDGERGAYNEQFF. The CDR3, as DNA: TGCAGTGCTAGAGATGGCGAGCGGGGGGCCTACAATGAGCAGTTCTTC.

This clonotype was seen only a few times. CDR3 region: CASSEATGLSDTQYF. The CDR3 DNA reads as TGTGCCAGCAGTGAGGCGACAGGGCTTTCCGATACGCAGTATTTT. The V call is TRBV5-4, the J call TRBJ2-3; 7 bases fit TRBD1. This CDR3 spans 15 amino acids. The junction had 12 bases not matched to a gene; V was cut back by 5 bases and J by 6 bases. Germline values: CDR1 SGHNT, CDR2 YYREEE (reference sequence). Together with reference TRBV5-4 and TRBJ2-3, the CDR3 gives the full variable domain: ETGVTQSPTHLIKTRGQQVTLRCSSQSGHNTVSWYQQALGQGPQFIFQYYREEENGRGNFPPRFSGLQFPNYSSELNVNALELDDSALYLCASSEATGLSDTQYFGPGTRLTVL.

This sequence joins TRBV19 and TRBJ2-1, with no clear D. The germline gives CDR1 LNHDA, CDR2 SQIVND (reference sequence). The CDR3 spans 16 residues. The V gene lost 1 base and the J gene lost 2 bases, with 12 bases spanning the gap. The CDR3 DNA sequence: TGTGCCAGTAGTATAGTAGCCCCAAGCGCCTACAATGAGCAGTTCTTC. Translating gives CASSIVAPSAYNEQFF. The full variable domain, its missing parts supplied by reference TRBV19 and TRBJ2-1, is DGGITQSPKYLFRKEGQNVTLSCEQNLNHDAMYWYRQDPGQGLRLIYYSQIVNDFQKGDIAEGYSVSREKKESFPLTVTSAQKNPTAFYLCASSIVAPSAYNEQFFGPGTRLTVL.

The table lists this clonotype with many counts. The chain has TRBV28 and TRBJ1-5; TRBD1 matches 8 bases. V dropped 5 bases and J dropped 6; count of bases not matched to a gene: 15. This CDR3 spans 17 amino acids. Germline V gives CDR1 MDHEN, CDR2 SYDVKM. The CDR3 sequence is CASSPTLGQGGGQPQHF. The CDR3 coding sequence is TGTGCCAGCAGTCCAACCTTAGGACAGGGCGGGGGTCAGCCCCAGCATTTT.

This clonotype turned up a few times. The chain recombines TRBV5-4 with TRBJ1-2; possible D gene TRBD1, 5 bases. V lost 5 bases and J lost 8, with 22 bases in between. The CDR3 has 15 amino acids. Germline loops: CDR1 SGHNT, CDR2 YYREEE (reference sequence). CDR3 sequence (DNA): TGTGCCAGCAGAAAGTGGGGCGCGGGACGTGGCGGCTACACCTTC. Its translation is CASRKWGAGRGGYTF.

This clonotype was counted ten times or more. The rearrangement links TRBV11-2 to TRBJ2-2, with a tentative D call TRBD1 (5 bases). The ends were cut back, 1 base at V and 5 bases at J, with 17 bases in the middle. The germline V gene encodes CDR1 SGHAT and CDR2 FQNNGV. The CDR3 loop spans 17 amino acids. CDR3 protein: CASSLGAGRGKTGELFF. The DNA of the CDR3 is TGTGCCAGCAGCTTAGGGGCAGGGCGAGGAAAAACCGGGGAGCTGTTTTTT. Full variable domain (rest looked up from reference TRBV11-2 and TRBJ2-2): EAGVAQSPRYKIIEKRQSVAFWCNPISGHATLYWYQQILGQGPKLLIQFQNNGVVDDSQLPKDRFSAERLKGVDSTLKIQPAKLEDSAVYLCASSLGAGRGKTGELFFGEGSRLTVL.

This clonotype came up a few times. The genes are TRBV7-6 and TRBJ2-1; D possibly corresponds to TRBD2 (6 bases). V gave up 5 bases and J gave up 10 bases, with 18 bases separating them. CDR3 length: 14 amino acids. The V gene's germline CDR1 is SGHVS and CDR2 FNYEAQ. The CDR3 DNA follows: TGTGCCAGCAGCGGTTCGGGACTGTCGGGCGAGCAGTTCTTC. It specifies CASSGSGLSGEQFF.